This TCR beta chain appears in the sequencing data of a study of blood T cell repertoires in COVID-19. As for the study in general: The United States, Italy and Spain provided the acute and convalescent COVID-19 samples.

V was clipped by 6 bases and J by 7 bases, with 13 bases between them. Germline V gene data show CDR1 as MNHEY and CDR2 as SVGAGI. This CDR3 region has 14 residues. Data came from immunoSEQ multiplex PCR; TCRdb stores just in-frame clones and leaves some out. Here the sample spans 39,000 or so clones, roughly nine tenths being singletons. The sample was peripheral blood. This TCR was sampled from a human donor in a cohort sampled during active COVID-19. The rearrangement links TRBV6-5 to TRBJ1-6; TRBD1 might be the D (6 bases). CDR3 sequence: CASRPDSNNSPLHF. CDR3 nucleotide sequence: TGTGCCAGCAGACCGGACAGCAACAATTCACCCCTCCACTTT.